This TCR beta chain is from a study of blood T cell repertoires in COVID-19. In the study overall: COVID-19 samples collected from the United States, Italy and Spain covered acute and convalescent phases.

In the authors' methods: Amplification with reference gene primers provided the estimates of nucleated cell counts. Using immunoSEQ multiplex PCR, the repertoire was profiled, and TCRdb retains in-frame clones only, with some absent. The D gene and trimming were derived from the DNA, and the V and J assignments and clone size from that table. The profile shows more than 85,000 clones, 88% of them singletons. This CDR3 region has 13 residues. V lost 1 base, J lost 3 bases, and 4 bases lay in between. Germline V gene lookup returns CDR1 KGHSH and CDR2 LQKENI. The J gene is TRBJ1-5, the V gene TRBV18; D is unresolved. Sequencing was performed on peripheral blood. This clonotype originated in a woman aged 45-59 years with acute or convalescent COVID-19. In DNA, the CDR3 is TGTGCCAGCTCACCACTCTACAATCAGCCCCAGCATTTT. It encodes CASSPLYNQPQHF.